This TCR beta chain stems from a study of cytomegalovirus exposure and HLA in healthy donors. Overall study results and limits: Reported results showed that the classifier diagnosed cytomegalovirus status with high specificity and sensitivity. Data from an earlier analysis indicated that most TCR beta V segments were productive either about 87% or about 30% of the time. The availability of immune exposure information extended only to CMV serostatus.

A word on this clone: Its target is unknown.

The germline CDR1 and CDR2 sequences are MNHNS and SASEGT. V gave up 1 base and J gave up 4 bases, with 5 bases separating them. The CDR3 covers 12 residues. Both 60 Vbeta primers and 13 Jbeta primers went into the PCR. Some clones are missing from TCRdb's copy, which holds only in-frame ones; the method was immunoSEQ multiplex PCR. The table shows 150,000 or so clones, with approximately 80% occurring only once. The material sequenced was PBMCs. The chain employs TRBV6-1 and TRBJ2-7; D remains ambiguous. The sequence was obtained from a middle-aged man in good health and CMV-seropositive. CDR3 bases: TGTGCCAGCAGTGAAGTGTTATACGAGCAGTACTTC. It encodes CASSEVLYEQYF.